This section outlines one T cell receptor beta chain sequence together with its context. Its antigen remains unidentified. These data are taken from a study of T-cell memory formation after mild COVID-19. General observations from the study: Pre-infection memory already had some responding clones, implying cross-reactive memory joined.

This CDR3 has 13 residues. CDR1 and CDR2 (germline): SGHTA, FQGTGA. V was cut by 1 base and J by 5 bases, with 8 bases left in between. 5'RACE with constant-segment primers yielded barcoded, UMI-tagged TCR alpha and TCR beta cDNA libraries. TCRdb redid the calling of the 5' RACE reads with MiXCR, one entry per CDR3 protein. This table has some 330,000 distinct CDR3 sequences, roughly 20% appearing once. The specimen sequenced was PBMCs or a T cell subset sorted from them (not recorded which). The TCR sequence derives from an adult woman who had mild COVID-19 (a few samples of this study predate the infection). Cell type and time point are not known. The V call is TRBV7-3, the J call TRBJ2-5; maybe TRBD1 (5 bases). This chain's CDR3 is CASSLKGAETQYF. CDR3 nucleotides: TGTGCCAGCAGCTTAAAAGGGGCTGAGACCCAGTACTTC.